The 32 T cell receptor beta chains listed next were all sequenced from one sample in a study of control samples from healthy donors and cancer patients. Only in-frame clones appear in the TCRdb table, and some are missing; sequencing was by immunoSEQ multiplex PCR. The sample has fewer than 250,000 clones, and its top ten clones hold less than 2.5%. The specimen was blood. These receptor sequences come from a young woman in good health.

V and J are TRBV18 and TRBJ1-1; D not resolved. Trimming shortened V by 3 bases and J by 1 base, and 12 bases separated the two germline ends. The CDR3 spans 15 residues. Germline CDR1 KGHSH, CDR2 LQKENI. DNA for the CDR3: TGTGCCAGCTCACCCCCGTCAGGTCCGAACACTGAAGCTTTCTTT. Protein: CASSPPSGPNTEAFF.

The gene calls are TRBV10-3 and TRBJ2-7; 10 bases are a match to TRBD1. Germline V gene data show CDR1 as ENHRY and CDR2 as SYGVKD. V gave up 2 bases and J gave up 3 bases; unmatched junction bases: 10. The CDR3 runs to 17 residues. CDR3 amino acids: CAISEGGVRDRGYEQYF. The CDR3 nucleotides read TGTGCCATCAGTGAGGGTGGAGTCCGGGACAGGGGCTACGAGCAGTACTTC.

The V gene is TRBV24-1, the J gene TRBJ1-4; a weak D match, TRBD1 (6 bases). Germline V gene data show CDR1 as KGHDR and CDR2 as SFDVKD. The CDR3 contains 15 residues. V shed 9 bases and J shed 3 bases, with 16 bases lying between them. CDR3 sequence reads: CATQEGGASNEKLFF. CDR3 nucleotide sequence: TGTGCCACCCAAGAGGGGGGTGCGTCTAATGAAAAACTGTTTTTT.

The chain recombines TRBV4-3 with TRBJ2-6; D call uncertain. CDR1 is LGHNA, CDR2 YSLEER, per germline. Trimming left V 0 bases short and J 0 bases short, with 6 bases between. The CDR3 extends over 16 amino acids. CDR3 in DNA: TGCGCCAGCAGCCAAGAGGGCCCCTCTGGGGCCAACGTCCTGACTTTC. Protein: CASSQEGPSGANVLTF.

The rearrangement joins TRBV19 to TRBJ1-1; no clear D gene. The germline V gene encodes CDR1 LNHDA and CDR2 SQIVND (reference sequence). With 5 bases removed from V and 0 bases from J, the gap between germline ends came to 7 bases. The CDR3 has 13 amino acids. CDR3 sequence (DNA): TGTGCCAGTAGTTGGGGTATGAACACTGAAGCTTTCTTT. It is translated as CASSWGMNTEAFF.

This chain connects TRBV7-6 to TRBJ2-7; D is unresolved. With 5 bases removed from V and 2 bases from J, the gap between germline ends came to 19 bases. Per germline, CDR1 SGHVS and CDR2 FNYEAQ. The CDR3 length is 16 residues. CDR3 sequence (DNA): TGTGCCAGCAGCCGGAGACATACGACCGTCGCCTACGAGCAGTACTTC. Protein product: CASSRRHTTVAYEQYF.

The chain combines TRBV28 with TRBJ1-4, with 7 bases identical to TRBD1. CDR3 length: 14 amino acids. Germline assignment: CDR1 MDHEN and CDR2 SYDVKM. V was pared by 4 bases and J by 7 bases, with 6 bases of the junction left unmatched. CDR3 bases: TGTGCCAGCAGTTCGGGACAGCTATTTGAAAAACTGTTTTTT. As protein: CASSSGQLFEKLFF.

The chain links TRBV5-3 to TRBJ1-3; 7 bases are shared with TRBD1. TRBV5-3 is an ORF; its function is uncertain. The V segment lost 8 bases and the J segment 4 bases; nucleotides outside the gene matches: 21. This CDR3 is 18 amino acids long. CDR3 bases: TGTGCCAGGGGGGACAGAACTTTCAAAGGGTTCCAAGGAAACACCATATATTTT. Translated, it gives CARGDRTFKGFQGNTIYF.

For the CDR3, the DNA is TGTGCCAGTAGTGACCTACATGACCAGGGGGCGATGGGCAATCAGCCCCAGCATTTT. Translated, it gives CASSDLHDQGAMGNQPQHF. The J gene is TRBJ1-5, the V gene TRBV19, with 8 bases lining up with TRBD1. This CDR3 has 19 residues. Germline V CDR1 and CDR2: LNHDA, SQIVND (reference sequence). J lost 2 bases, V lost 5 bases, and 17 bases had no gene match.

This chain links TRBV7-3 with TRBJ2-3, with a tentative D call TRBD2 (6 bases). Germline CDR1 is SGHTA and CDR2 is FQGTGA. Trimming shortened V by 5 bases and J by 0 bases, and 12 bases separated the two germline ends. The CDR3 runs 15 residues. The CDR3 loop reads CASSPRGFSTDTQYF. Here the CDR3 DNA reads TGTGCCAGCAGCCCCCGGGGGTTCAGCACAGATACGCAGTATTTT.

DNA for the CDR3: TGCAGCGTTGAAGATCTAGGGAATACTGAAGCTTTCTTT. Residues: CSVEDLGNTEAFF. The chain has TRBV29-1 and TRBJ1-1; no firm D call. CDR3 size: 13 residues. V was shortened by 0 bases and J by 5 bases, with 10 bases between the two germline ends. Germline-derived CDR1 and CDR2 are SQVTM and ANQGSEA.

This sequence joins TRBV7-3 and TRBJ2-1; D may be TRBD2 (5 bases). CDR1 and CDR2 (germline): SGHTA, FQGTGA. The CDR3 consists of 13 residues. V shed 5 bases and J shed 10 bases, with 15 bases lying between them. The DNA for the CDR3 is TGTGCCAGCAGCCTAGCTCAGATGACCGAGCAGTTCTTC. Translating it yields CASSLAQMTEQFF.

This sequence joins TRBV5-1 and TRBJ2-7; 10 bases are shared with TRBD2. The CDR3 contains 16 residues. Germline V CDR1 and CDR2: SGHRS, YFSETQ. Trimming cost V 4 bases and J 10 bases; bases outside gene matches: 17. CDR3 in DNA: TGCGCCAGCAGCCCCGGGTGGGGCCTAGCGGGGGTCAGACAGTACTTC. Translated, it gives CASSPGWGLAGVRQYF. Full variable domain (outside the CDR3, taken from reference TRBV5-1 and TRBJ2-7): KAGVTQTPRYLIKTRGQQVTLSCSPISGHRSVSWYQQTPGQGLQFLFEYFSETQRNKGNFPGRFSGRQFSNSRSEMNVSTLELGDSALYLCASSPGWGLAGVRQYFGPGTRLTVT.

This CDR3 is CASSIMGEANQPQHF. CDR3 nucleotide sequence: TGTGCCAGTAGTATAATGGGAGAGGCCAATCAGCCCCAGCATTTT. This chain links TRBV19 with TRBJ1-5; D unresolved. Germline-derived CDR1 and CDR2 are LNHDA and SQIVND (reference sequence). The CDR3 is 15 residues long. The V and J ends lost 2 bases and 3 bases respectively, with 11 bases between them.

The chain combines TRBV5-6 with TRBJ1-3; TRBD1 is a possible D gene (5 bases). The CDR3 is 15 residues long. The germline CDR1 and CDR2 sequences are SGHDT and YYEEEE. Trimming took off 4 bases at V and 1 base at J, with 12 bases between the two ends. The CDR3 DNA is TGTGCCAGCAGCCTCATTACAGGATCTGGAAACACCATATATTTT. Translation: CASSLITGSGNTIYF.

The CDR3 sequence is CSVAIRDPGNTIYF. In nucleotides, the CDR3 is TGCAGCGTCGCGATCCGGGACCCTGGAAACACCATATATTTT. V is TRBV29-1 and J is TRBJ1-3; D might be TRBD1 (5 bases). Between the trimmed V and J ends, which lost 6 bases and 2 bases, there was a span of 14 bases. This CDR3 region has 14 residues. Germline assignment: CDR1 SQVTM and CDR2 ANQGSEA.

The chain links TRBV5-1 to TRBJ1-5; 9 bases agree with TRBD1. Trimming at V came to 4 bases and at J to 2 bases, leaving 7 bases not matched to a gene. Germline assignment: CDR1 SGHRS and CDR2 YFSETQ. This CDR3 region has 16 residues. CDR3 sequence: CASSEGQGSGNQPQHF. In DNA form, the CDR3 reads TGCGCCAGCAGCGAGGGACAGGGTTCGGGCAATCAGCCCCAGCATTTT.

The genes are TRBV19 and TRBJ1-4, with D tentatively TRBD1 (5 bases). V lost 6 bases to trimming and J lost 7 bases, with 18 bases between them. The CDR3 contains 15 residues. CDR1 is LNHDA and CDR2 is SQIVND in the germline V gene (reference sequence). The CDR3: CASSPTASVLEKLFF. The CDR3 DNA follows: TGTGCCAGTAGCCCGACAGCTTCGGTTCTTGAAAAACTGTTTTTT.

The V call is TRBV3-1 (or the pseudogene TRBV3-2), the J call TRBJ2-5, with 7 bases identical to TRBD1. V trimming: 6 bases; J trimming: 4 bases; junction bases outside the gene matches: 5. The CDR3 length is 13 residues. Germline V lookup: CDR1 LGHDT, CDR2 YNNKEL (reference sequence). The CDR3 here is CASRTGYRETQYF. In DNA, the CDR3 is TGTGCCAGCAGGACAGGGTATCGAGAGACCCAGTACTTC.

The chain combines TRBV9 with TRBJ2-1; 15 bases line up with TRBD2. CDR1 is SGDLS, CDR2 YYNGEE, per germline. J lost 3 bases, V lost 3 bases, and 10 bases had no gene match. The length of the CDR3 is 19 residues. The CDR3: CASSAARTSGGALYNEQFF. CDR3 coding DNA: TGTGCCAGCAGCGCCGCCCGGACTAGCGGGGGGGCGCTCTACAATGAGCAGTTCTTC.

The chain is built from TRBV30 and TRBJ1-2; TRBD1 agrees at 7 bases. The V and J ends lost 3 bases and 5 bases, in that order; junction bases with no gene match: 9. CDR1 and CDR2 (germline): GTSNPN, SVGIG (reference sequence). The CDR3 extends over 14 amino acids. The CDR3 sequence is CAWRSGTAYYGYTF. Here the CDR3 DNA reads TGTGCCTGGAGATCCGGGACAGCTTATTATGGCTACACCTTC.

The V call is TRBV6-2 or TRBV6-3, the J call TRBJ1-4; D is unresolved. The CDR3 totals 15 residues. The germline CDR1 and CDR2 sequences are MNHEY and SVGEGT. V shed 0 bases and J shed 8 bases, with 13 bases lying between them. CDR3 region: CASSYSRRVVEKLFF. The CDR3 DNA reads as TGTGCCAGCAGTTACTCGAGGAGGGTGGTCGAAAAACTGTTTTTT.

The chain combines TRBV10-3 with TRBJ1-1; D gene unclear. Germline V gene data show CDR1 as ENHRY and CDR2 as SYGVKD. The CDR3 is 12 residues long. The V end lost 10 bases, the J end lost 4 bases, and 13 bases lay between the germline ends. The CDR3 loop reads CASRGLITEAFF. In DNA, the CDR3 is TGTGCCAGCCGCGGCCTGATCACTGAAGCTTTCTTT.

V and J are TRBV25-1 and TRBJ2-2, with TRBD1 matching 8 bases. V gave up 4 bases and J gave up 0 bases; unmatched junction bases: 7. This CDR3 contains 17 residues. Germline CDR1 is MGHDK and CDR2 is SYGVNS. CDR3 nucleotides: TGTGCCAGCAGTGCCGAAGTGGGACAGGCGAACACCGGGGAGCTGTTTTTT. Translating it yields CASSAEVGQANTGELFF.

Comments on this clone: Other nucleotide sequences in the sample specify the same CDR3. This sequence joins TRBV7-6 and TRBJ1-5; D may be TRBD1 (5 bases). Per the germline V gene, CDR1 is SGHVS and CDR2 is FNYEAQ. The CDR3 spans 14 residues. V shed 1 base and J shed 2 bases, with 6 bases lying between them. CDR3 sequence: CASSLGGGNQPQHF. For the CDR3, the DNA is TGTGCCAGCAGCTTAGGGGGGGGCAATCAGCCCCAGCATTTT.

V is TRBV19 and J is TRBJ1-3; D unclear. V gave up 5 bases and J gave up 0 bases, with 11 bases separating them. Germline CDR1 reads LNHDA; CDR2 reads SQIVND (reference sequence). CDR3 length: 15 residues. The CDR3 DNA reads TGTGCCAGTAGTTTGGCCGCTAGCTCTGGAAACACCATATATTTT. Protein product: CASSLAASSGNTIYF.

The chain has TRBV5-8 and TRBJ1-1; D unresolved. The CDR3 totals 13 residues. CDR1 SGHTS and CDR2 YDEGEE come from the germline V gene. The V gene lost 1 base and the J gene lost 1 base, with 5 bases spanning the gap. CDR3 amino acids: CASSLNRNTEAFF. CDR3 in DNA: TGTGCCAGCAGCTTGAACAGGAACACTGAAGCTTTCTTT.

The V and J genes are TRBV6-2 or TRBV6-3 and TRBJ1-5, with D possibly being TRBD1 (5 bases). V lost 4 bases and J 2 bases, leaving 12 bases between the germline ends. The CDR3 sequence is 15 residues long. In germline, CDR1 is MNHEY, CDR2 SVGEGT. The CDR3 loop is CASSSGREGNQPQHF. CDR3 sequence (DNA): TGTGCCAGCAGTTCAGGGCGGGAGGGCAATCAGCCCCAGCATTTT.

This sequence joins TRBV5-4 and TRBJ1-3; D remains unclear. Germline V gene lookup returns CDR1 SGHNT and CDR2 YYREEE (reference sequence). The CDR3 has 15 amino acids. Trimming removed 1 base from V and 0 bases from J, with 8 bases in between. This CDR3 is CASSLIGSSGNTIYF. The CDR3 bases are TGTGCCAGCAGCTTGATAGGTTCCTCTGGAAACACCATATATTTT. The whole variable domain, filled in from reference TRBV5-4 and TRBJ1-3, reads ETGVTQSPTHLIKTRGQQVTLRCSSQSGHNTVSWYQQALGQGPQFIFQYYREEENGRGNFPPRFSGLQFPNYSSELNVNALELDDSALYLCASSLIGSSGNTIYFGEGSWLTVV.

This sequence joins TRBV27 and TRBJ1-2; 7 bases are a match to TRBD1. This CDR3 contains 14 residues. J gave up 0 bases and V 5 bases, and 3 bases lay outside the gene matches. Germline V gene sequence: CDR1 MNHEY, CDR2 SMNVEV (reference sequence). CDR3 coding DNA: TGTGCCAGCAGTATACAGGGGTCTAACTATGGCTACACCTTC. Residues: CASSIQGSNYGYTF.

The chain carries TRBV5-1 and TRBJ1-4, with D perhaps TRBD1 (6 bases). The germline V gene encodes CDR1 SGHRS and CDR2 YFSETQ. CDR3 length: 14 amino acids. Trimming removed 4 bases at V and 6 bases at J, with 13 bases between. CDR3 sequence reads: CASSPDSGDEKLFF. Here the CDR3 DNA reads TGCGCCAGCAGCCCGGACAGCGGGGATGAAAAACTGTTTTTT.

This chain connects TRBV4-3 to TRBJ2-7; no reliable D call. Trimming cost V 0 bases and J 0 bases, with 12 bases left between them. Germline V gene sequence: CDR1 LGHNA, CDR2 YSLEER. CDR3 length equals 16 residues. DNA for the CDR3: TGCGCCAGCAGCCAAGATTTGTCAACTGGCTCCTACGAGCAGTACTTC. As protein: CASSQDLSTGSYEQYF.